The T cell receptor beta chain under discussion was sequenced for a study of T cell repertoires in cytomegalovirus infection. Findings and limits, study-wide: Carriers of CMV and the relevant HLA type were discriminated by public TCR beta frequency.

CDR1 and CDR2 (germline): SGHTA, FQGNSA. The CDR3 covers 20 residues. V lost 3 bases and J lost 0; bases outside the gene matches: 10. TCRdb ran MiXCR on the reads and lists one entry per CDR3 protein. This table has 60,000 to 85,000 distinct CDR3 sequences, 22% appearing once. This clonotype was seen ten or more times. The antigen is unknown. This receptor was taken from a human donor in good health (CMV status not recorded). Some clones in this sample may be carry-over from other donors' samples. The chain has TRBV7-2 and TRBJ2-1, with 14 bases matching TRBD2. Sequenced: PBMCs, sequenced either directly or after in vitro stimulation (not recorded which). The CDR3 DNA follows: TGTGCCAGCAGCTTGAGACTAGCGGGAGGGCAATGGAGCTCCTACAATGAGCAGTTCTTC. This encodes CASSLRLAGGQWSSYNEQFF.